The source of this TCR beta chain is a study of shared clonotypes between healthy human individuals. V lost 4 bases, J lost 3 bases, and 9 bases stayed unmatched. The CDR3 sequence is 15 residues long. Germline-derived CDR1 and CDR2 are SEHNR and FQNEAQ (reference sequence). In this sample, this clone turned up a few times. Per the original data handling: Filtering differed since immunoSEQ provided only junctions, with no quality scores. The data were produced by immunoSEQ multiplex PCR, yet TCRdb's version contains in-frame clones alone and is incomplete. The DNA was the basis for D and trimming; V, J and clone size are from that table. The repertoire holds 850,000 to 1,200,000 clones, with about 70% as singletons. The study enrolled healthy HIV-negative adults without recent acute infections or vaccinations as donors.

The chain has TRBV7-9 and TRBJ2-7, with 7 nucleotides matching TRBD1. Sample: memory CD4+ T cells sorted from blood. Subset given: CD45RA-negative fraction. This receptor was identified in a man aged 18 to 30 in good health. The CDR3 DNA is TGTGCCAGCAGCTCAGTCCGGGACAGAAGCTACGAGCAGTACTTC. This translates into CASSSVRDRSYEQYF.